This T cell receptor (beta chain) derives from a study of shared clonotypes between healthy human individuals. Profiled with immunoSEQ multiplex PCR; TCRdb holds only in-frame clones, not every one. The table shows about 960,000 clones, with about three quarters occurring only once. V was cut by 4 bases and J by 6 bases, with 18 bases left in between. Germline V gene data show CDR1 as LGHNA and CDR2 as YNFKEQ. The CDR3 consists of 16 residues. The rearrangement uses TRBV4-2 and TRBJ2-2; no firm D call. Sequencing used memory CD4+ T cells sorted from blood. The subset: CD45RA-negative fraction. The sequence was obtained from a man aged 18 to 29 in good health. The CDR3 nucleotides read TGTGCCAGCAGCCGATTCACTTTTCTCAACTCCGGGGAGCTGTTTTTT. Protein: CASSRFTFLNSGELFF.